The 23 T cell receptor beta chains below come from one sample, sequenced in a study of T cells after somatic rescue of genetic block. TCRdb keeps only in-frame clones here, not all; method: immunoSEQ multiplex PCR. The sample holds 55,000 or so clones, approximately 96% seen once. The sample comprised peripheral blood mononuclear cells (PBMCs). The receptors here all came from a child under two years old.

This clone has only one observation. CDR3 in amino acids: CASSLAWRVRYIQYF. CDR3 bases: TGTGCCAGCAGTTTAGCTTGGCGGGTGAGGTACATTCAGTACTTC. The gene calls are TRBV28 and TRBJ2-4, with a weak D call TRBD2 (5 bases). Trimming left V 2 bases short and J 8 bases short, with 16 bases between. In germline, CDR1 is MDHEN, CDR2 SYDVKM. The CDR3 is 15 amino acids.

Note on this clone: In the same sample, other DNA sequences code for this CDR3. In nucleotides, the CDR3 is TGTGCCAGCAGTTACACTAGCGGGAGCTACGAGCAGTACTTC. Its protein is CASSYTSGSYEQYF. The chain couples TRBV6-5 to TRBJ2-7, with TRBD2 matching 11 bases. Germline V CDR1 and CDR2: MNHEY, SVGAGI. The trim removed 2 bases at V and 3 bases at J, leaving 0 bases unmatched. The CDR3 covers 14 residues.

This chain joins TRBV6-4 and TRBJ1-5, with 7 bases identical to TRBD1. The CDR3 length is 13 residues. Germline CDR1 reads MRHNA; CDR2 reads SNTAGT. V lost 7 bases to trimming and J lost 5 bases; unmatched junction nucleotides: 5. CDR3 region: CASIGQAYQPQHF. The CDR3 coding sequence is TGTGCCAGCATTGGACAGGCCTATCAGCCCCAGCATTTT.

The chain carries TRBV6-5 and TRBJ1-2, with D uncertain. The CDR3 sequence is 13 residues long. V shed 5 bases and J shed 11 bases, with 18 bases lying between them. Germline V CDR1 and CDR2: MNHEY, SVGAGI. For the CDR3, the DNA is TGTGCCAGCAGTGCGATTTGGGGTAGCGATTACACCTTC. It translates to CASSAIWGSDYTF.

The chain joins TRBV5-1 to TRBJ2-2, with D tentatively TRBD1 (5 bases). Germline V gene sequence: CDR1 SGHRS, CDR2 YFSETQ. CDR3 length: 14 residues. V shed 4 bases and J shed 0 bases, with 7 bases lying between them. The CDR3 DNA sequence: TGCGCCAGCAGCCAGGGAACGAACACCGGGGAGCTGTTTTTT. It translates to CASSQGTNTGELFF.

The CDR3 loop reads CASSFRGARTGELFF. DNA for the CDR3: TGTGCCAGCAGTTTCCGAGGGGCGCGGACCGGGGAGCTGTTTTTT. The chain carries TRBV28 and TRBJ2-2; perhaps D is TRBD1 or TRBD2 (5 bases each). The CDR3 extends over 15 amino acids. Trimming stripped 3 bases from V and 5 bases from J, with 13 bases between. CDR1 MDHEN and CDR2 SYDVKM come from the germline V gene. Using reference TRBV28 and TRBJ2-2 for the parts outside the CDR3, the full variable domain is DVKVTQSSRYLVKRTGEKVFLECVQDMDHENMFWYRQDPGLGLRLIYFSYDVKMKEKGDIPEGYSVSREKKERFSLILESASTNQTSMYLCASSFRGARTGELFFGEGSRLTVL.

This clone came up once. The CDR3 sequence: CASSEDETGYGYTF. CDR3 DNA: TGTGCCAGCAGTGAAGACGAGACAGGGTATGGCTACACCTTC. The V and J genes are TRBV6-1 and TRBJ1-2; 7 nucleotides agree with TRBD1. The germline V gene encodes CDR1 MNHNS and CDR2 SASEGT. The ends lost 1 base at V and 5 bases at J; junction bases unmatched: 4. The CDR3 spans 14 residues.

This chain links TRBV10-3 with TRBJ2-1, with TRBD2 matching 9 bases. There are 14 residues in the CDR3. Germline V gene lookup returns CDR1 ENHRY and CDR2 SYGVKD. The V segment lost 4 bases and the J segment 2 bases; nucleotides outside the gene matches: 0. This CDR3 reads CAISGTSAYNEQFF. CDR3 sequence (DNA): TGTGCCATCAGTGGGACTAGCGCCTACAATGAGCAGTTCTTC.

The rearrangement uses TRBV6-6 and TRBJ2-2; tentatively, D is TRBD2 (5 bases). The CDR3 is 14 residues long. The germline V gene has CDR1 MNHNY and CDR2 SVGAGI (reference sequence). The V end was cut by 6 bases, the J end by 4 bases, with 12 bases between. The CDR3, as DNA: TGTGCCAGCAGGCGTCTAGCCAGCACCGGGGAGCTGTTTTTT. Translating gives CASRRLASTGELFF.

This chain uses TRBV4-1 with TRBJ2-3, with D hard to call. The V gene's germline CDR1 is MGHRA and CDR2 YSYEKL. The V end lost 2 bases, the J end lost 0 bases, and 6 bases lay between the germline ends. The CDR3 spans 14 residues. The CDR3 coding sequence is TGCGCCAGCAGCCAACGGTTCAGCACAGATACGCAGTATTTT. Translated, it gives CASSQRFSTDTQYF.

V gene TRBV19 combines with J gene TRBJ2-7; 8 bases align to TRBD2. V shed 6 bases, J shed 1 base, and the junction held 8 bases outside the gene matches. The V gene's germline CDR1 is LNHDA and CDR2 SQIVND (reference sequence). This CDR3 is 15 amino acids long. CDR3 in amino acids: CASSPAAGESYEQYF. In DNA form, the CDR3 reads TGTGCCAGTAGCCCTGCAGCGGGAGAGTCCTACGAGCAGTACTTC. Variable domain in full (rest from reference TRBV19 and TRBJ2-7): DGGITQSPKYLFRKEGQNVTLSCEQNLNHDAMYWYRQDPGQGLRLIYYSQIVNDFQKGDIAEGYSVSREKKESFPLTVTSAQKNPTAFYLCASSPAAGESYEQYFGPGTRLTVT.

The CDR3 reads CAISGTSGSTDTQYF. DNA of the CDR3: TGTGCCATCAGTGGGACTAGCGGGAGCACAGATACGCAGTATTTT. The chain joins TRBV10-3 to TRBJ2-3; 11 bases are a match to TRBD2. CDR1 ENHRY and CDR2 SYGVKD come from the germline V gene. CDR3 length: 15 amino acids. Trimming cost V 4 bases and J 0 bases; bases outside gene matches: 0.

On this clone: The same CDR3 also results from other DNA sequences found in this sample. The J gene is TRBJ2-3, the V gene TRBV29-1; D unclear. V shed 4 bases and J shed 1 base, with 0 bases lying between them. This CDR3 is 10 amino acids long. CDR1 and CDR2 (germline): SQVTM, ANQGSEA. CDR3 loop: CSVGTDTQYF. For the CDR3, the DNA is TGCAGCGTTGGCACAGATACGCAGTATTTT.

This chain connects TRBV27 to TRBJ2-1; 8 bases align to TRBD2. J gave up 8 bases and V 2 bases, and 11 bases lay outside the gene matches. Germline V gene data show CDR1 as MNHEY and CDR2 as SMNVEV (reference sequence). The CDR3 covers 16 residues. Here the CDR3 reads CASSLGLAGVGHEQFF. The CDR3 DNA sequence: TGTGCCAGCAGTTTAGGCCTAGCGGGCGTCGGTCATGAGCAGTTCTTC.

CDR3 amino acids: CASSSGTSSTGELFF. DNA of the CDR3: TGTGCCAGCAGTTCAGGGACTAGCAGCACCGGGGAGCTGTTTTTT. The gene calls are TRBV6-6 and TRBJ2-2, with TRBD2 matching over 9 bases. The ends lost 4 bases at V and 4 bases at J; junction bases unmatched: 4. Germline assignment: CDR1 MNHNY and CDR2 SVGAGI (reference sequence). The CDR3 is 15 residues long.

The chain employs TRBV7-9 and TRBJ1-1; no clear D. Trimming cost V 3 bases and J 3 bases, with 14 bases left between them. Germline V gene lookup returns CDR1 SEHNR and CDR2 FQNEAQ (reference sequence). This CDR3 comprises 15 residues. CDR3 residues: CASSFEGRFHTEAFF. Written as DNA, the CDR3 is TGTGCCAGCAGCTTTGAAGGGAGGTTTCACACTGAAGCTTTCTTT.

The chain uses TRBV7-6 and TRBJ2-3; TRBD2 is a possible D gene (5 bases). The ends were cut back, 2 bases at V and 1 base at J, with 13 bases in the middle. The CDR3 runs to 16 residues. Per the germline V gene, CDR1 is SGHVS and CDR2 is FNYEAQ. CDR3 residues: CASSLFTRSGTDTQYF. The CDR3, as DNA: TGTGCCAGCAGCTTATTTACTAGGTCGGGCACAGATACGCAGTATTTT.

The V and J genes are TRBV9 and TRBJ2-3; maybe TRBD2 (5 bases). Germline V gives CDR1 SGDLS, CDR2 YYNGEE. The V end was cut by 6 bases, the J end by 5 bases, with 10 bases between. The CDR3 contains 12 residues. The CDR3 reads CASNPGVDTQYF. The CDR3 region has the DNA TGTGCCAGCAACCCCGGGGTAGATACGCAGTATTTT.

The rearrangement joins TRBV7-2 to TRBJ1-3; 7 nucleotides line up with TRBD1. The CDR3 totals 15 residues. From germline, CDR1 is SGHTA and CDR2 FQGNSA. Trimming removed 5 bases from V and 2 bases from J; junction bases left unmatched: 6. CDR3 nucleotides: TGTGCCAGCAGCGAACAGGGGATGGCTGGAAACACCATATATTTT. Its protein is CASSEQGMAGNTIYF.

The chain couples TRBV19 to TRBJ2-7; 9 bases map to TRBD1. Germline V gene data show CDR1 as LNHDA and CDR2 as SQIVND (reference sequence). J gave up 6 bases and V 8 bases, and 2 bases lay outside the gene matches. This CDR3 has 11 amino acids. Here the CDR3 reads CASGQGREQYF. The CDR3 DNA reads TGTGCCAGTGGACAGGGGCGCGAGCAGTACTTC. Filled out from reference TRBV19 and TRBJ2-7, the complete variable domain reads DGGITQSPKYLFRKEGQNVTLSCEQNLNHDAMYWYRQDPGQGLRLIYYSQIVNDFQKGDIAEGYSVSREKKESFPLTVTSAQKNPTAFYLCASGQGREQYFGPGTRLTVT.

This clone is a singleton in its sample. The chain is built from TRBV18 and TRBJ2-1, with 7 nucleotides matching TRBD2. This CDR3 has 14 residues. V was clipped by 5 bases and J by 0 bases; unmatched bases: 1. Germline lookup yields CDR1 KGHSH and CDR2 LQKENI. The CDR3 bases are TGTGCCAGCTCAGGCGGGAGCTCCTACAATGAGCAGTTCTTC. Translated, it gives CASSGGSSYNEQFF. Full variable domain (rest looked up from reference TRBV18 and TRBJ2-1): NAGVMQNPRHLVRRRGQEARLRCSPMKGHSHVYWYRQLPEEGLKFMVYLQKENIIDESGMPKERFSAEFPKEGPSILRIQQVVRGDSAAYFCASSGGSSYNEQFFGPGTRLTVL.

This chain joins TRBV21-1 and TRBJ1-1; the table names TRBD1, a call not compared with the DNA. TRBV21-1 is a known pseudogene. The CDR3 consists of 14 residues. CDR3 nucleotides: TGTGCCAGCAGCACATTAGACAGGGGTGCTGAAGCTTTCTTT. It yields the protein CASSTLDRGAEAFF.

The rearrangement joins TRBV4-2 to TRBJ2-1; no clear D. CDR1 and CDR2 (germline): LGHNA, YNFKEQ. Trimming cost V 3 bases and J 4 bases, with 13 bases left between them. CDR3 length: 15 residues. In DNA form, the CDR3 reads TGTGCCAGCAGCCAGAATCGAGCCGGGTACAATGAGCAGTTCTTC. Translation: CASSQNRAGYNEQFF.